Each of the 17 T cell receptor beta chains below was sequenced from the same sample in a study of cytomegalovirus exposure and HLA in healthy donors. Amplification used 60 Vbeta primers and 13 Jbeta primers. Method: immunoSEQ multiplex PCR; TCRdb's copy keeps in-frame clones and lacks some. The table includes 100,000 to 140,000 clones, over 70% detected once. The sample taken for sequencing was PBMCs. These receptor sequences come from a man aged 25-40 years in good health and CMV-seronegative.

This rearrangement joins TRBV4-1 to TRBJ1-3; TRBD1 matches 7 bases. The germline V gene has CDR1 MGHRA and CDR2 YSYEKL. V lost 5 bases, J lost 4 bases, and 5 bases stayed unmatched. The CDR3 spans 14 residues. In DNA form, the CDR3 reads TGCGCCAGCAGCGGCAGGGGGTTAGGAAACACCATATATTTT. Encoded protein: CASSGRGLGNTIYF.

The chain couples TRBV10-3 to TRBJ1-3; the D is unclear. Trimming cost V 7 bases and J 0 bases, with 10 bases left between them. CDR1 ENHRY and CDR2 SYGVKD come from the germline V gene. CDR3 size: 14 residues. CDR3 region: CAIKAGNSGNTIYF. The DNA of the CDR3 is TGTGCCATCAAGGCCGGGAACTCTGGAAACACCATATATTTT.

The CDR3 spells CASSLLTPYEQYF. The CDR3, as DNA: TGTGCCAGCAGTCTCCTTACCCCGTACGAGCAGTACTTC. The gene calls are TRBV28 and TRBJ2-5; D not resolved. The DNA end is more similar to TRBJ2-7, so the J call may be wrong. Per the germline V gene, CDR1 is MDHEN and CDR2 is SYDVKM. The CDR3 runs to 13 residues.

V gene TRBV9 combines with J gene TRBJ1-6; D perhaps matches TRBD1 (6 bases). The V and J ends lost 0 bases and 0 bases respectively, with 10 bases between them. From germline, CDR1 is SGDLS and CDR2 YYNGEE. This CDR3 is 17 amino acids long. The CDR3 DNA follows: TGTGCCAGCAGCGTAGACACAGGGAGCTCCTATAATTCACCCCTCCACTTT. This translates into CASSVDTGSSYNSPLHF.

CDR3 protein: CASSVGSPGLAFSYEQYF. The CDR3 coding sequence is TGTGCCAGCAGCGTAGGATCTCCGGGACTAGCCTTCTCCTACGAGCAGTACTTC. V and J are TRBV9 and TRBJ2-7, with 9 bases that match TRBD2. V was pared by 0 bases and J by 0 bases, with 10 bases of the junction left unmatched. CDR3 length: 18 amino acids. Per germline, CDR1 SGDLS and CDR2 YYNGEE.

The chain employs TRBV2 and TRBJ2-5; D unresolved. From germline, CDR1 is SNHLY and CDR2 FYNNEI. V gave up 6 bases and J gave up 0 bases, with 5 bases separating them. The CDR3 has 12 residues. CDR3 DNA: TGTGCCAGCAGGAGGCACCAAGAGACCCAGTACTTC. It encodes CASRRHQETQYF.

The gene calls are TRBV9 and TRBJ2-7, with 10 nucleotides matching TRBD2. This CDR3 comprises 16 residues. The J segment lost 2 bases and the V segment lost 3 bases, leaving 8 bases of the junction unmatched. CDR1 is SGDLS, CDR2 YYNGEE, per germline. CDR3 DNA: TGTGCCAGCAGCGGTGGGAGCGGGGGGGGTACCTACGAGCAGTACTTC. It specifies CASSGGSGGGTYEQYF.

The CDR3 DNA reads as TGTGCCAGCAGCTTACCTAGCGGGGCCTCCTACAATGAGCAGTTCTTC. Protein sequence: CASSLPSGASYNEQFF. J is TRBJ2-1 and V is TRBV5-4; 9 positions agree with TRBD2. CDR3 size: 16 residues. Germline V gene sequence: CDR1 SGHNT, CDR2 YYREEE (reference sequence). The V gene end was trimmed by 2 bases and the J gene end by 0 bases; junction bases not matched to a gene: 3. The whole variable domain, remainder taken from reference TRBV5-4 and TRBJ2-1, is ETGVTQSPTHLIKTRGQQVTLRCSSQSGHNTVSWYQQALGQGPQFIFQYYREEENGRGNFPPRFSGLQFPNYSSELNVNALELDDSALYLCASSLPSGASYNEQFFGPGTRLTVL.

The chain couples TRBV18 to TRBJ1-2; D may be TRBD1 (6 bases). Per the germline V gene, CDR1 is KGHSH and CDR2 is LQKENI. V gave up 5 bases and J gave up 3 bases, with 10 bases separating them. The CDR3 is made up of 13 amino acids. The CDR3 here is CASSEGVDYGYTF. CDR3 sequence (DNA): TGTGCCAGCTCAGAGGGGGTCGACTATGGCTACACCTTC.

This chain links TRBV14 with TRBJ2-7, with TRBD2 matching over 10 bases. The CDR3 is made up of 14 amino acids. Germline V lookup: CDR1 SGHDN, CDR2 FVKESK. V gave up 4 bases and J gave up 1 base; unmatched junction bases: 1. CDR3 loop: CASSRTSGSYEQYF. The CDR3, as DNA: TGTGCCAGCAGCCGGACTAGCGGTTCCTACGAGCAGTACTTC.

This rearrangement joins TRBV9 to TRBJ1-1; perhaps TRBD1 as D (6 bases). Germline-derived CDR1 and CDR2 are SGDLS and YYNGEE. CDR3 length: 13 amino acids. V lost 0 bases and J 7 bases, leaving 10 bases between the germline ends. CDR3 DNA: TGTGCCAGCAGCGTAGTAGAAGGGGGTGAAGCTTTCTTT. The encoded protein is CASSVVEGGEAFF.

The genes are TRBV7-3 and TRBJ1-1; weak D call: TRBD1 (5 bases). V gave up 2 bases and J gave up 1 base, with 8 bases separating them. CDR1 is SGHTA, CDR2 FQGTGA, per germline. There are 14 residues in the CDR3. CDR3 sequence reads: CASSLGRANTEAFF. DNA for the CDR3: TGTGCCAGCAGCTTAGGCAGGGCGAACACTGAAGCTTTCTTT.

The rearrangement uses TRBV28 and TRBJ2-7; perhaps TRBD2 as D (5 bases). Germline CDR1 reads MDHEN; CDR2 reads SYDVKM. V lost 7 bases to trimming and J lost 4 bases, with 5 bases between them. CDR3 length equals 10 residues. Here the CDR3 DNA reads TGTGCCAGCACGGGGTACGAGCAGTACTTC. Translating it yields CASTGYEQYF.

The CDR3 region is CASSDGGATNTGELFF. CDR3 sequence (DNA): TGTGCCAGCAGTGACGGAGGGGCCACGAACACCGGGGAGCTGTTTTTT. V and J are TRBV6-4 and TRBJ2-2; tentatively, D is TRBD2 (6 bases). V gave up 2 bases and J gave up 0 bases, with 10 bases separating them. This CDR3 contains 16 residues. CDR1 is MRHNA, CDR2 SNTAGT, per germline.

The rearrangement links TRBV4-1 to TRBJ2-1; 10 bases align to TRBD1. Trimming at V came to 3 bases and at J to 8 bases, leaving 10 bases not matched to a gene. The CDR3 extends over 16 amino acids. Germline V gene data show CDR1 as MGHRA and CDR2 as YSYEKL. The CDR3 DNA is TGCGCCAGCAGCCAGGATCCGGGACAGGGGTTTTATGAGCAGTTCTTC. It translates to CASSQDPGQGFYEQFF.

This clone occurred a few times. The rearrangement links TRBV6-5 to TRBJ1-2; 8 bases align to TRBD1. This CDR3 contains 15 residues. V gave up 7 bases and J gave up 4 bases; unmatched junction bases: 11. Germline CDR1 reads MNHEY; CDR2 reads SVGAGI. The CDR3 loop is CASNKPGQDLYGYTF. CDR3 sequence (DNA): TGTGCCAGCAATAAACCGGGACAGGATCTCTATGGCTACACCTTC.

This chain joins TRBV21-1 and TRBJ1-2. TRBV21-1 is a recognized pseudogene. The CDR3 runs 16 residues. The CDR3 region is CASSIGLRRGYNGYTF. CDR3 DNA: TGTGCCAGCAGCATAGGCTTAAGACGGGGTTACAATGGCTACACCTTC.